The rows below give T cell receptor beta chains drawn from one sample of a study of shared clonotypes between healthy human individuals. TCRdb's table, derived via immunoSEQ multiplex PCR, lists solely in-frame clones and lacks some. This table holds 500,000 to 550,000 clones, around 96% found once. Sample: naive CD4+ T cells sorted from blood. These receptors were obtained from a woman aged 25 to 39 in good health. Each CDR3 is given with its conserved first and last residue. Fields, in order: V gene, clone size, D gene, J gene, CDR3 protein, CDR3 DNA. D genes are given only for firm matches. Clone size is not always given. Where it is, it says once, few, many or a class for expanded clones.

v_gene: TRBV19; abundance: NA; d_gene: NA; j_gene: TRBJ1-2; CDR3aa: CASSVRDGRGYTF; CDR3nt: TGTGCCAGTAGTGTGCGGGACGGCCGGGGCTACACCTTC
v_gene: TRBV5-1; abundance: NA; d_gene: TRBD1; j_gene: TRBJ1-4; CDR3aa: CASSPDRAGEKLFF; CDR3nt: TGCGCCAGCAGCCCAGACAGGGCTGGGGAAAAACTGTTTTTT
v_gene: TRBV11-2; abundance: NA; d_gene: NA; j_gene: TRBJ2-4; CDR3aa: CASSEAGIGAQVYIQYF; CDR3nt: TGTGCCAGCAGCGAAGCCGGGATCGGGGCGCAGGTGTACATTCAGTACTTC
v_gene: TRBV10-1; abundance: NA; d_gene: NA; j_gene: TRBJ2-2; CDR3aa: CASAGSPIGELFF; CDR3nt: TGCGCCAGTGCCGGGAGTCCAATCGGGGAGCTGTTTTTT
v_gene: TRBV11-1; abundance: NA; d_gene: NA; j_gene: TRBJ1-6; CDR3aa: CASSPDPQENSPLHF; CDR3nt: TGTGCCAGCAGCCCAGATCCACAGGAGAATTCACCCCTCCACTTT
v_gene: TRBV28; abundance: once; d_gene: NA; j_gene: TRBJ1-5; CDR3aa: CASSLEGGGNQPQHF; CDR3nt: TGTGCCAGCAGTTTAGAGGGCGGGGGCAATCAGCCCCAGCATTTT
v_gene: TRBV4-2; abundance: NA; d_gene: NA; j_gene: TRBJ1-1; CDR3aa: CASSQVSREAFF; CDR3nt: TGTGCCAGCAGCCAAGTTTCAAGAGAAGCTTTCTTT
v_gene: TRBV2; abundance: NA; d_gene: NA; j_gene: TRBJ1-1; CDR3aa: CASSRVNTEAFF; CDR3nt: TGTGCCAGTAGCAGGGTGAACACTGAAGCTTTCTTT
v_gene: TRBV18; abundance: NA; d_gene: NA; j_gene: TRBJ1-3; CDR3aa: CASSPAANSGNTIYF; CDR3nt: TGTGCCAGCTCACCAGCAGCCAACTCTGGAAACACCATATATTTT
v_gene: TRBV6-5; abundance: NA; d_gene: NA; j_gene: TRBJ2-3; CDR3aa: CASRSASFAADTQYF; CDR3nt: TGTGCCAGCAGGTCCGCTAGTTTTGCAGCAGATACGCAGTATTTT
v_gene: TRBV28; abundance: NA; d_gene: NA; j_gene: TRBJ1-2; CDR3aa: CASSFNWLGYTF; CDR3nt: TGTGCCAGCAGTTTTAACTGGCTTGGCTACACCTTC
v_gene: TRBV28; abundance: NA; d_gene: TRBD1; j_gene: TRBJ1-5; CDR3aa: CASSRMGQGSEPQHF; CDR3nt: TGTGCCAGCAGTCGAATGGGACAGGGAAGTGAACCCCAGCATTTT